The rows below give T cell receptor beta chains drawn from one sample of a study of cytomegalovirus exposure and HLA in healthy donors. Produced via immunoSEQ multiplex PCR; TCRdb's table is partial and in-frame only. This table holds about 180,000 clones, about four fifths found once. Sequencing was done on a sample of PBMCs. Receptor source: a man aged 40-49 years in good health and CMV-seronegative. CDR3s include the opening cysteine and the closing phenylalanine or tryptophan. D genes are given only for firm matches. Where a row states a size, it is once, few, many or the class of an expanded clone; other rows omit it.

CDR3aa | CDR3nt | abundance | j_gene | v_gene | d_gene
CASSPGGNEKLFF | TGTGCCAGCTCACCAGGGGGGAATGAAAAACTGTTTTTT | few | TRBJ1-4 | TRBV18 | -
CSLLAGATDTQYF | TGCAGCCTACTAGCGGGGGCCACAGATACGCAGTATTTT | - | TRBJ2-3 | TRBV29-1 | TRBD2
CASSLGYGDEQYF | TGTGCCAGCAGCTTAGGGTACGGGGATGAGCAGTACTTC | - | TRBJ2-7 | TRBV13 | -
CASSSGIAYNEQFF | TGTGCCAGTAGTTCCGGGATCGCCTACAATGAGCAGTTCTTC | - | TRBJ2-1 | TRBV19 | -
CASSLGARVGFENIQYF | TGCGCCAGCAGCTTGGGGGCCCGCGTTGGTTTCGAAAACATTCAGTACTTC | - | TRBJ2-4 | TRBV5-1 | -
CASSFGEGRGEQYF | TGCGCCAGCAGCTTTGGGGAGGGGCGGGGCGAGCAGTACTTC | - | TRBJ2-7 | TRBV5-1 | TRBD2
CASSLVLAGVSGELFF | TGTGCCAGCAGCTTAGTACTAGCGGGAGTTAGCGGGGAGCTGTTTTTT | - | TRBJ2-2 | TRBV11-2 | TRBD2
CATGGGRTDTQYF | TGTGCCACCGGCGGGGGGCGCACAGATACGCAGTATTTT | - | TRBJ2-3 | TRBV28 | TRBD2
CASSFGGGGDTQYF | TGTGCCAGCAGCTTCGGGGGGGGAGGAGATACGCAGTATTTT | once | TRBJ2-3 | TRBV11-2 | TRBD2
CASSLPGGGNSYEQYF | TGTGCCAGCAGTTTACCGGGAGGGGGCAACTCCTACGAGCAGTACTTC | - | TRBJ2-7 | TRBV28 | -